Listed below are T cell receptor beta chains from one sample, sequenced in a study of control samples from healthy donors and cancer patients. Profiling relied on immunoSEQ multiplex PCR, and the TCRdb table lists in-frame clones only, not all of them. The profile shows around 120,000 clones, roughly 90% of them singletons. Sample: blood. These receptors all come from a woman between 18 and 29 years old in good health. Both conserved end residues are part of each CDR3. D genes are given only for firm matches. A clone size is listed for some rows: how often the clone was seen (once, few, many), or a class if it is expanded.

>TRBJ1-1|TRBV5-4|NA|NA
CASSLSGVGNTEAFF
TGTGCCAGCAGCTTGTCCGGGGTGGGGAACACTGAAGCTTTCTTT
>TRBJ2-7|TRBV5-6|NA|NA
CASSPEGNTPLGQYF
TGTGCCAGCAGCCCCGAAGGAAACACCCCTCTGGGGCAGTACTTC
>TRBJ2-7|TRBV11-1|NA|NA
CASSFNARYF
TGTGCCAGCAGTTTCAACGCCCGGTACTTC
>TRBJ2-7|TRBV27|TRBD1|NA
CASRKDRAAYEQYF
TGTGCCAGCAGAAAGGACAGGGCAGCCTACGAGCAGTACTTC
>TRBJ2-3|TRBV11-3|NA|NA
CASSLGGGTDTQYF
TGTGCCAGCAGCTTAGGGGGGGGCACAGATACGCAGTATTTT
>TRBJ2-3|TRBV7-2|TRBD2|once
CASSLVLTSGNTDTQYF
TGTGCCAGCAGCTTAGTGCTGACTAGCGGAAACACAGATACGCAGTATTTT
>TRBJ2-2|TRBV27|NA|NA
CASSSAGRGELFF
TGTGCCAGCAGTTCCGCGGGACGGGGGGAGCTGTTTTTT
>TRBJ2-3|TRBV19|TRBD2|NA
CASTATSGSRYTQYF
TGTGCCAGTACCGCGACTAGCGGGAGTCGTTATACGCAGTATTTT
>TRBJ2-7|TRBV7-9|NA|NA
CASSSSGRSYEQYF
TGTGCCAGCAGCTCCTCGGGCCGGTCCTACGAGCAGTACTTC
>TRBJ2-7|TRBV7-2|TRBD1|NA
CASSRTGVGSYEQYF
TGTGCCAGCAGCCGTACAGGGGTCGGCTCCTACGAGCAGTACTTC
>TRBJ2-3|TRBV19|NA|NA
CASTPGPGLTDTQYF
TGTGCCAGTACCCCGGGTCCCGGCCTCACAGATACGCAGTATTTT
>TRBJ2-5|TRBV5-6|TRBD1|once
CASRKQGAETQYF
TGTGCCAGCAGAAAACAGGGGGCGGAGACCCAGTACTTC
>TRBJ1-1|TRBV6-1|NA|NA
CASSEYAGIITEAFF
TGTGCCAGCAGTGAATACGCAGGGATAATTACTGAAGCTTTCTTT
>TRBJ2-6|TRBV5-1|NA|NA
CASSLVSGANVLTF
TGCGCCAGCAGCTTGGTTTCTGGGGCCAACGTCCTGACTTTC
>TRBJ2-1|TRBV18|NA|once
CASSPSRVENEQFF
TGTGCCAGCTCACCTAGCAGGGTGGAGAATGAGCAGTTCTTC
>TRBJ1-1|TRBV6-4|NA|few
CASRNTNLGTEAFF
TGTGCCAGCAGAAACACTAACCTGGGAACTGAAGCTTTCTTT
>TRBJ2-1|TRBV28|NA|NA
CASSPPYGLGQFF
TGTGCCAGCAGTCCCCCTTACGGATTGGGGCAGTTCTTC
>TRBJ2-1|TRBV19|NA|NA
CASSVTTYRPYNEQFF
TGTGCCAGTAGCGTTACGACTTATCGCCCCTACAATGAGCAGTTCTTC
>TRBJ1-1|TRBV2|NA|NA
CASSIDSEAFF
TGTGCCAGCTCGATCGACAGTGAAGCTTTCTTT
>TRBJ2-1|TRBV7-9|NA|NA
CASSFTGTLNNEQFF
TGTGCCAGCAGCTTTACCGGGACACTTAACAATGAGCAGTTCTTC
>TRBJ2-1|TRBV9|NA|NA
CASSLYNEQFF
TGTGCCAGCAGCCTTTACAATGAGCAGTTCTTC
>TRBJ2-7|TRBV28|NA|NA
CASSLFFRARTTNSYEQYF
TGTGCCAGCAGTTTATTCTTTAGGGCTAGGACTACAAACTCCTACGAGCAGTACTTC
>TRBJ2-7|TRBV30|TRBD1|NA
CAASQGGSYEQYF
TGTGCCGCCTCACAGGGGGGCTCCTACGAGCAGTACTTC
>TRBJ2-5|TRBV14|TRBD1|NA
CASSRTGGAETQYF
TGTGCCAGCAGCCGAACAGGGGGCGCAGAGACCCAGTACTTC
>TRBJ2-7|TRBV7-2|TRBD1|once
CASSLWGQGYEQYF
TGTGCCAGCAGCTTATGGGGACAGGGCTACGAGCAGTACTTC
>TRBJ2-6|TRBV28|NA|NA
CASVGLGGTGANVLTF
TGTGCCAGCGTAGGGTTGGGGGGTACTGGGGCCAACGTCCTGACTTTC
>TRBJ1-1|TRBV7-8|TRBD1|NA
CASSLIRGRTGGTEAFF
TGTGCCAGCAGCTTAATTCGCGGTCGGACAGGGGGCACTGAAGCTTTCTTT
>TRBJ1-5|TRBV7-6|NA|NA
CASSFSSGVQPQHF
TGTGCCAGCAGCTTCTCCTCCGGGGTCCAGCCCCAGCATTTT
>TRBJ2-1|TRBV24-1|TRBD2|NA
CATSEPTSGTGEQFF
TGTGCCACCAGTGAGCCTACTAGCGGGACAGGTGAGCAGTTCTTC